This T cell receptor (beta chain) emerged from a study of beta chain features in type 1 diabetes. The sequenced template was cDNA made from the entire isolated RNA. Assay: immunoSEQ multiplex PCR; the TCRdb copy retains only in-frame clones and omits some. Of under 150,000 clones listed, 6.9% are singletons. This receptor was taken from a woman aged 25 to 39 in good health. The sequencing input was central memory CD4+ T cells from blood.

The CDR3 nucleotides read TGTGCCAGCAGCCAAGGGGGACTAGCGGAAGCATCGATACAATACAATGAGCAGTTCTTC. Protein sequence: CASSQGGLAEASIQYNEQFF. This chain joins TRBV4-2 and TRBJ2-1, with 11 nucleotides matching TRBD2. Per the germline V gene, CDR1 is LGHNA and CDR2 is YNFKEQ. The ends lost 1 base at V and 4 bases at J; junction bases unmatched: 15. The CDR3 is 20 residues long.